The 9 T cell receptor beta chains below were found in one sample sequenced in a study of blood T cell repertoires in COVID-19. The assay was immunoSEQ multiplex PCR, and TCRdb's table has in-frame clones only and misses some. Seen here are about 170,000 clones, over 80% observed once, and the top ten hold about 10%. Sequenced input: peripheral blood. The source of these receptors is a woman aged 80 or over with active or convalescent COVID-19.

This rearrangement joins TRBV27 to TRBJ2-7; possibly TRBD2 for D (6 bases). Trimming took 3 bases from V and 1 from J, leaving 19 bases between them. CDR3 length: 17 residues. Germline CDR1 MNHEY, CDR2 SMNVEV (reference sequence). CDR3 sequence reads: CASSFKYPSGSSYEQYF. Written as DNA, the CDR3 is TGTGCCAGCAGTTTTAAGTACCCAAGCGGGTCTTCCTACGAGCAGTACTTC.

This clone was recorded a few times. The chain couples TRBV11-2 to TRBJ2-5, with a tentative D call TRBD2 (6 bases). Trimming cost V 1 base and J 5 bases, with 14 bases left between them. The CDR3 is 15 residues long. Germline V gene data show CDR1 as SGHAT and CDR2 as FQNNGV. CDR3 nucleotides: TGTGCCAGCAGCTTAGGTTCGGCGGGGTGGGAGACCCAGTACTTC. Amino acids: CASSLGSAGWETQYF.

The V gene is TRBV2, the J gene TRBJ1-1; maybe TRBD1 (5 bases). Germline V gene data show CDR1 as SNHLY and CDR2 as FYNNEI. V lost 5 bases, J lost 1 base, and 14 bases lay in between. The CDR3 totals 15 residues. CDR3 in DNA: TGTGCCAGCAGTCTAGGGGCCGTTGGGAACACTGAAGCTTTCTTT. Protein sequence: CASSLGAVGNTEAFF.

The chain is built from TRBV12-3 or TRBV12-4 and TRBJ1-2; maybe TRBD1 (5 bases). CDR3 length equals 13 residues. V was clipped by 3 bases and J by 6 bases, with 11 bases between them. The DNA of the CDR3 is TGTGCCAGCAGTTTGGGGGGTTTGAATGGCTACACCTTC. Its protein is CASSLGGLNGYTF.

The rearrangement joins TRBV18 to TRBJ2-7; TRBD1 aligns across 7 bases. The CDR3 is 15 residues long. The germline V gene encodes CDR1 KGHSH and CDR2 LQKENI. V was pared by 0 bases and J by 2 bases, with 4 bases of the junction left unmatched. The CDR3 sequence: CASSPPGTVTYEQYF. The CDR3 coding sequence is TGTGCCAGCTCACCACCGGGGACAGTAACCTACGAGCAGTACTTC. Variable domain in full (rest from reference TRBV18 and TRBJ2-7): NAGVMQNPRHLVRRRGQEARLRCSPMKGHSHVYWYRQLPEEGLKFMVYLQKENIIDESGMPKERFSAEFPKEGPSILRIQQVVRGDSAAYFCASSPPGTVTYEQYFGPGTRLTVT.

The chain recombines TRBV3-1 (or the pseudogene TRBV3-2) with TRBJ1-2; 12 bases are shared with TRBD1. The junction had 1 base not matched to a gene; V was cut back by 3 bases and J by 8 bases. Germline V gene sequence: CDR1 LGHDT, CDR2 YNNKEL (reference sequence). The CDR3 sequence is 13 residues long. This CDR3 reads CASSHGTGGGYTF. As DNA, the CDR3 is TGTGCCAGCAGCCACGGGACAGGGGGCGGCTACACCTTC.

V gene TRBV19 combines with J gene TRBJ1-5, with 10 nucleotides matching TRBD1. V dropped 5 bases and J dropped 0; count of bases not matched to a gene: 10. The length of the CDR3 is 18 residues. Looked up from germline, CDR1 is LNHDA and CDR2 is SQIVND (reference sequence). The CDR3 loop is CASSLGTGVGYSNQPQHF. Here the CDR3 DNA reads TGTGCCAGTAGTCTCGGGACAGGGGTTGGGTATAGCAATCAGCCCCAGCATTTT.

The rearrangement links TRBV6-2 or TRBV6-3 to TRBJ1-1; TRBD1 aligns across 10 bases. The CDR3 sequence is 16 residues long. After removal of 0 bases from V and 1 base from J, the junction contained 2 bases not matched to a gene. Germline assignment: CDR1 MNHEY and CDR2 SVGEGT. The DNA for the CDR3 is TGTGCCAGCAGTTACTCGAGGACAGGGGGGAACACTGAAGCTTTCTTT. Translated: CASSYSRTGGNTEAFF.

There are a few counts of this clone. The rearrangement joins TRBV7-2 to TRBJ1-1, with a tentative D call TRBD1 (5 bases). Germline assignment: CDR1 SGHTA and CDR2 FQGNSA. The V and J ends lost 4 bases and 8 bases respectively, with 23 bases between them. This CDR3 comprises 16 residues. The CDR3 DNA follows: TGTGCCAGCAGCTCGACCCCGGGACTTCTTTCGTCGGAAGCTTTCTTT. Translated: CASSSTPGLLSSEAFF. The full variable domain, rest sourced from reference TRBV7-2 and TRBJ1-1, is GAGVSQSPSNKVTEKGKDVELRCDPISGHTALYWYRQSLGQGLEFLIYFQGNSAPDKSGLPSDRFSAERTGGSVSTLTIQRTQQEDSAVYLCASSSTPGLLSSEAFFGQGTRLTVV.